This T cell receptor beta chain comes out of a study of shared clonotypes between healthy human individuals. The CDR3 is made up of 14 amino acids. Germline V gives CDR1 MDHEN, CDR2 SYDVKM. V lost 6 bases, J lost 3 bases, and 5 bases stayed unmatched. Here immunoSEQ multiplex PCR was the method, and the copy in TCRdb shows in-frame clones only, minus some. The sample includes some 2,500,000 clones, 85% to 95% seen only once; the top ten take approximately 0.4%. The sequenced material came from naive CD4+ T cells from PBMCs. The subset was: CD45RA+ positively selected. The TCR originated in a man younger than 35 in good health. Some clones in this sample may be carry-over from other donors' samples. This chain links TRBV28 with TRBJ1-5; TRBD1 agrees at 7 bases. The chain's CDR3 is CASRGGQHNQPQHF. The CDR3 region has the DNA TGTGCCAGCAGAGGGGGACAGCACAATCAGCCCCAGCATTTT. The variable domain in full, with the rest retrieved from reference TRBV28 and TRBJ1-5, is DVKVTQSSRYLVKRTGEKVFLECVQDMDHENMFWYRQDPGLGLRLIYFSYDVKMKEKGDIPEGYSVSREKKERFSLILESASTNQTSMYLCASRGGQHNQPQHFGDGTRLSIL.